The 4 T cell receptor beta chains below all came from one sample that was sequenced in a study of cytomegalovirus exposure and HLA in healthy donors (dated by TCRdb to 2017 to 2019). The library was built by means of the immunoSEQ multiplex PCR assay. For the multiplex PCR, a mixture combining 60 forward primers for TCR Vbeta segments and 13 reverse primers for TCR Jbeta segments was used. The table was pulled from immuneACCESS by TCRdb, which kept in-frame rearrangements only. Such tables lose some clones; where checked, under half of the loss comes from unresolved V genes, and the rest has no known cause. The sample table holds approximately 87,000 clones, of which around 81% were seen once. The ten largest make up about 3.9% of the sample. The material sequenced was PBMCs. The receptors derive from a woman in her seventies in good health and CMV-seropositive.

The chain combines TRBV10-3 with TRBJ2-7; TRBD2 agrees at 7 bases. The V gene end was trimmed by 6 bases and the J gene end by 1 base; junction bases not matched to a gene: 9. The germline gives CDR1 ENHRY, CDR2 SYGVKD. The CDR3 loop spans 15 amino acids. The CDR3 here is CAIRPAREASYEQYF. As DNA, the CDR3 is TGTGCCATCAGACCAGCCCGGGAGGCATCCTACGAGCAGTACTTC.

This chain connects TRBV30 to TRBJ1-6; D perhaps matches TRBD1 (6 bases). Germline V gene sequence: CDR1 GTSNPN, CDR2 SVGIG (reference sequence). The CDR3 consists of 14 residues. V was clipped by 3 bases and J by 8 bases, with 14 bases between them. This CDR3 reads CAWRVGQGYSPLHF. The CDR3 bases are TGTGCCTGGAGAGTTGGGCAGGGGTATTCACCCCTCCACTTT. The full variable domain, completed using reference TRBV30 and TRBJ1-6, is SQTIHQWPATLVQPVGSPLSLECTVEGTSNPNLYWYRQAAGRGLQLLFYSVGIGQISSEVPQNLSASRPQDRQFILSSKKLLLSDSGFYLCAWRVGQGYSPLHFGNGTRLTVT.

CDR3 sequence reads: CASSAPGQGGYGYTF. The CDR3 coding sequence is TGTGCCAGCAGTGCCCCGGGACAGGGAGGCTATGGCTACACCTTC. J is TRBJ1-2 and V is TRBV2; 9 bases are shared with TRBD1. The germline gives CDR1 SNHLY, CDR2 FYNNEI. The CDR3 covers 15 residues. With V trimmed by 4 bases and J by 4 bases, 7 bases remained unmatched.

V usage is TRBV12-5 and J usage is TRBJ2-3; 9 nucleotides align to TRBD1. Germline CDR1 LGHNT, CDR2 FRNRAP. V shed 3 bases and J 6 bases; nucleotides not matched to a gene: 10. This CDR3 is 16 amino acids long. CDR3 coding DNA: TGTGCTAGTGGTTTCGGATTACAGGGGGCTAGTGATACGCAGTATTTT. It specifies CASGFGLQGASDTQYF.